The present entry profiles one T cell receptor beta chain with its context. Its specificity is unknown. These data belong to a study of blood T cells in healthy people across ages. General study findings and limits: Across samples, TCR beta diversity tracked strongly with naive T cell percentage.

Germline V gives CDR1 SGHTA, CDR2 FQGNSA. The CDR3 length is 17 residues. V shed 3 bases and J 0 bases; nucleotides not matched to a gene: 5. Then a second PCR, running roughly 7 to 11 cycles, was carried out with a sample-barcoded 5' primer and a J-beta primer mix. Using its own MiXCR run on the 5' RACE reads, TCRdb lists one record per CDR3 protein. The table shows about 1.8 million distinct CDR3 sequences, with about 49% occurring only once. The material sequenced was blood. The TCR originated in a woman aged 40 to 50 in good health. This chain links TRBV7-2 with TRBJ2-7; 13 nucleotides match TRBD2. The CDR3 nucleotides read TGTGCCAGCAGCTTGGGACTAGCGGGATTCGGCTCCTACGAGCAGTACTTC. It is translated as CASSLGLAGFGSYEQYF. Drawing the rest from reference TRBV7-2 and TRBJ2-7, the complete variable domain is GAGVSQSPSNKVTEKGKDVELRCDPISGHTALYWYRQSLGQGLEFLIYFQGNSAPDKSGLPSDRFSAERTGGSVSTLTIQRTQQEDSAVYLCASSLGLAGFGSYEQYFGPGTRLTVT.